Described below is a single T cell receptor (beta chain) sequence and its context. The antigen remains undetermined. The sample is drawn from a study of CD8 T cells in Susac syndrome. In Susac syndrome patients, recently defined diagnostic criteria for definite or probable disease were met. Findings and limits, study-wide: The study conceded that relatively few individuals underwent its TCR sequencing and HLA analysis.

Random hexamers were used to reverse transcribe the RNA input (about 0.5 to 1 ug). TCRdb re-called the immunoSEQ multiplex PCR reads with MiXCR, one entry per CDR3 protein. The sample has around 140,000 distinct CDR3 sequences; approximately 95% are singletons. This TCR was sampled from a human donor with Susac syndrome. Sequenced: CD4+ T cells from PBMCs.

CDR3 DNA sequence: TGCGCCAGCAGTGGTGCGGGAGTCTACAATGAGCAGTTCTTC. This encodes CASSGAGVYNEQFF. The V and J genes are TRBV10-2 and TRBJ2-1; 7 bases map to TRBD2. Germline trimming cut 4 bases from V and 3 bases from J; bases unmatched to any gene: 3. Germline CDR1 reads WSHSY; CDR2 reads SAAADI. The CDR3 loop spans 14 amino acids.